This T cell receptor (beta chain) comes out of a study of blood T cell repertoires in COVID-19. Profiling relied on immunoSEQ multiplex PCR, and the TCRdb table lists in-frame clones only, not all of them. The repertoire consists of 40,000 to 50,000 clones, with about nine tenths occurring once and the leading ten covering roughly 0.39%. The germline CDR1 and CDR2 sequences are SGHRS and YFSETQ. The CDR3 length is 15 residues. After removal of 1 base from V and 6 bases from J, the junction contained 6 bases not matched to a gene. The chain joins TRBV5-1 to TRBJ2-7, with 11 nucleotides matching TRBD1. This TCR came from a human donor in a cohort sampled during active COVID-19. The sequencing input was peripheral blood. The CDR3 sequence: CASSLTRTGGAEQYF. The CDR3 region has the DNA TGCGCCAGCAGCTTGACCAGGACAGGGGGCGCCGAGCAGTACTTC.